This TCR beta chain was captured by sequencing in a study of early T cells in non-severe SARS-CoV-2 infection. About the study: Bulk RNA taken from unsorted whole blood was sequenced, leaving chains unpaired.

TCRdb analysed the 5' RACE reads with MiXCR anew, one entry per CDR3 protein. The table lists roughly 60,000 distinct CDR3 sequences, around 5.6% of them singletons, with 6.8% in the top ten. The CDR3 has 15 residues. V lost 5 bases and J 2 bases, leaving 18 bases between the germline ends. Germline CDR1 and CDR2: DFQATT and SNEGSKA (reference sequence). The table lists this clonotype with many counts. The gene calls are TRBV20-1 and TRBJ1-2; D uncertain. The TCR sequence derives from an adult who was a healthcare worker with PCR-confirmed SARS-CoV-2 infection or an uninfected control (not recorded which). Sequencing was carried out using whole blood. The CDR3 spells CSAPPVRDTNYGYTF. CDR3 sequence (DNA): TGCAGTGCTCCTCCCGTGAGGGATACCAACTATGGCTACACCTTC.